A selection of T cell receptor beta chains follows, all from one sample in a study of blood T cell repertoires in COVID-19. Profiling relied on immunoSEQ multiplex PCR, and the TCRdb table lists in-frame clones only, not all of them. The table records approximately 260,000 clones, approximately 90% of them present only once. The sequenced sample consisted of peripheral blood. The receptors derive from a man between 18 and 29 years old with active or convalescent COVID-19. CDR3s include the opening cysteine and the closing phenylalanine or tryptophan. A D gene is named only where the DNA matches it firmly.

J: TRBJ1-2; D: NA; V: TRBV2; CDR3: CASSSSYGYTF; DNA: TGTGCCAGCAGCTCTTCCTATGGCTACACCTTC
J: TRBJ2-5; D: NA; V: TRBV9; CDR3: CASGPELLETQYF; DNA: TGTGCCAGCGGTCCTGAATTACTGGAGACCCAGTACTTC
J: TRBJ2-7; D: NA; V: TRBV6-5; CDR3: CASSSSHRGSSYEQYF; DNA: TGTGCCAGCAGTTCCTCTCATCGGGGGTCCTCCTACGAGCAGTACTTC
J: TRBJ1-2; D: TRBD1; V: TRBV7-9; CDR3: CASSLSGTGESYGYTF; DNA: TGTGCCAGCAGCCTTTCCGGGACAGGGGAAAGCTATGGCTACACCTTC
J: TRBJ2-3; D: NA; V: TRBV7-2; CDR3: CASSLRVAGTDTQYF; DNA: TGTGCCAGCAGCTTACGGGTAGCCGGCACAGATACGCAGTATTTT
J: TRBJ2-7; D: TRBD2; V: TRBV5-4; CDR3: CASSFSVSSGGYEQYF; DNA: TGTGCCAGCAGCTTTAGTGTTTCTAGCGGGGGCTACGAGCAGTACTTC
J: TRBJ1-4; D: TRBD1; V: TRBV5-1; CDR3: CASSLGNTGVEEKLFF; DNA: TGCGCCAGCAGCTTGGGGAATACAGGGGTGGAGGAAAAACTGTTTTTT
J: TRBJ2-2; D: NA; V: TRBV30; CDR3: CAWNFFRGTGELFF; DNA: TGTGCCTGGAACTTTTTCCGAGGTACCGGGGAGCTGTTTTTT
J: TRBJ2-6; D: NA; V: TRBV5-4; CDR3: CASSYFLSGANVLTF; DNA: TGTGCCAGCAGTTATTTCCTCTCTGGGGCCAACGTCCTGACTTTC
J: TRBJ2-7; D: NA; V: TRBV6-5; CDR3: CASSYSEGYEQYF; DNA: TGTGCCAGCAGTTACTCGGAGGGGTACGAGCAGTACTTC
J: TRBJ1-5; D: NA; V: TRBV14; CDR3: CASSLAGTGPQHF; DNA: TGTGCCAGCAGCCTCGCAGGAACGGGACCCCAGCATTTT